This T cell receptor (beta chain) was profiled in a study of CD8 T cells in ankylosing spondylitis. This CDR3 spans 15 amino acids. The trim removed 5 bases at V and 0 bases at J, leaving 2 bases unmatched. Germline CDR1 and CDR2: SGHRS and YFSETQ. This clonotype has ten or more counts. Its antigen is not identified. Findings of the study overall: Typical of ankylosing spondylitis blood, it appeared, was a TCR beta motif of under 10 highly homologous variants.

A single record per CDR3 protein comes from TCRdb applying MiXCR to the 5' RACE reads. The profile covers 390,000 or so distinct CDR3 sequences, with about a fifth appearing a single time and roughly a sixth taken by the ten largest. This sequence was found in a male donor with ankylosing spondylitis. The chain recombines TRBV5-1 with TRBJ2-1, with 10 bases aligning to TRBD2. Sample: blood, either unsorted or a sorted T cell fraction (not recorded which). CDR3 region: CASRSSGSSYNEQFF. CDR3 DNA sequence: TGCGCCAGCAGATCTAGCGGGAGCTCCTACAATGAGCAGTTCTTC. Full variable domain (remainder filled in from reference TRBV5-1 and TRBJ2-1): KAGVTQTPRYLIKTRGQQVTLSCSPISGHRSVSWYQQTPGQGLQFLFEYFSETQRNKGNFPGRFSGRQFSNSRSEMNVSTLELGDSALYLCASRSSGSSYNEQFFGPGTRLTVL.